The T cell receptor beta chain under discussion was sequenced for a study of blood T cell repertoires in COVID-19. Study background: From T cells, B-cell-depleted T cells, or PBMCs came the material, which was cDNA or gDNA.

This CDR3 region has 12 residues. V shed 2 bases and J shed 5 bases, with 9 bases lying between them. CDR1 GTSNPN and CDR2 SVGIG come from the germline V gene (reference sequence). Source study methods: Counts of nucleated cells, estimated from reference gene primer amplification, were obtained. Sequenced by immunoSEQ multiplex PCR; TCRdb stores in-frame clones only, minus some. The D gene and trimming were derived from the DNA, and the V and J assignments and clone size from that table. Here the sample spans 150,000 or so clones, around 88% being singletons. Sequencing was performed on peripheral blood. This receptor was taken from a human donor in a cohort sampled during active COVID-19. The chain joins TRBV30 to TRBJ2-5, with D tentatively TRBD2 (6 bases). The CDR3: CAWSPREETQYF. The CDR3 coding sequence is TGTGCCTGGAGTCCACGGGAGGAGACCCAGTACTTC.